This T cell receptor (beta chain) was profiled in a study of PD-1 blockade in classical Hodgkin lymphoma. Assay: immunoSEQ multiplex PCR; the TCRdb copy retains only in-frame clones and omits some. This sample has tens of thousands of clones; more than 70% occur once, and the top ten carry roughly 10%. Every patient was affected by relapse after autologous stem cell transplantation, while exposure to brentuximab vedotin was not uniform. The CDR3 is made up of 16 amino acids. V gave up 8 bases and J gave up 7 bases; unmatched junction bases: 16. The germline CDR1 and CDR2 sequences are MDHEN and SYDVKM.

The chain joins TRBV28 to TRBJ2-1; TRBD2 matches 8 bases. This sequence was found in a human donor with classical Hodgkin lymphoma. This material consisted of peripheral blood mononuclear cells (PBMCs), taken at baseline. The CDR3 bases are TGTGCCAGCCGCATAGCGGGGCTCCGGGCGGGAAATGAGCAGTTCTTC. It is translated as CASRIAGLRAGNEQFF.